Listed below are T cell receptor beta chains from one sample, sequenced in a study of shared clonotypes between healthy human individuals. The protocol was immunoSEQ multiplex PCR, while the TCRdb copy is restricted to in-frame clones and leaves out a portion. The table lists a few million clones, 85% to 95% of them singletons. Sequenced input: naive CD4+ T cells from PBMCs. The receptors stem from a man between 18 and 35 years old in good health. Some clones in this sample may be carry-over from other donors' samples. Both conserved end residues are part of each CDR3. D genes are given only for firm matches. Part of the rows lack a size; the others show once, few, many or a class for expanded clones.

V	size	length	D	J	DNA	CDR3
TRBV28	once	12	-	TRBJ1-5	TGTGCCAGCAGTTTGGTTCGTCAGCCCCAGCATTTT	CASSLVRQPQHF
TRBV7-2	-	15	TRBD2	TRBJ2-1	TGTGCCAGCAGCTCCAGACTAGCGGGCTACAATGAGCAGTTCTTC	CASSSRLAGYNEQFF
TRBV7-8	-	15	TRBD1	TRBJ2-7	TGTGCCAGCAGCTTACTAAGGACAGGGGGCAACGAGCAGTACTTC	CASSLLRTGGNEQYF
TRBV29-1	few	11	-	TRBJ1-1	TGCAGCGTTGAGGAGAACACTGAAGCTTTCTTT	CSVEENTEAFF
TRBV5-1	few	13	-	TRBJ1-4	TGCGCCAGCAGCTTGGAGGCCAATGAAAAACTGTTTTTT	CASSLEANEKLFF
TRBV7-9	-	13	-	TRBJ2-3	TGTGCCAGCAGCTTACTAGAGTCAGATACGCAGTATTTT	CASSLLESDTQYF
TRBV7-2	once	14	-	TRBJ2-3	TGTGCCAGCAGCTTAGTGGCTACCACAGATACGCAGTATTTT	CASSLVATTDTQYF
TRBV2	-	12	-	TRBJ2-3	TGTGCCAGACATGATAGCACAGATACGCAGTATTTT	CARHDSTDTQYF
TRBV5-1	-	15	-	TRBJ2-1	TGCGCCAGCAGCGAGGAGGGGGCCATGTACAATGAGCAGTTCTTC	CASSEEGAMYNEQFF
TRBV6-4	-	15	TRBD2	TRBJ2-7	TGTGCCAGCAGTGAAAGGATAGCGGGAGTGTACGAGCAGTACTTC	CASSERIAGVYEQYF
TRBV5-1	once	17	-	TRBJ1-2	TGCGCCAGCAGCTTGGGGGTTACGGGAACGATAAACTATGGCTACACCTTC	CASSLGVTGTINYGYTF
TRBV28	-	15	TRBD1	TRBJ2-1	TGTGCCAGCAACACACAGGGGCTTGTCCGGGGTGAGCAGTTCTTC	CASNTQGLVRGEQFF
TRBV6-1	-	16	-	TRBJ2-1	TGTGCCAGCAGTGAAAGGAAGGGAGTGGTGTACAATGAGCAGTTCTTC	CASSERKGVVYNEQFF
TRBV11-3	-	15	-	TRBJ2-2	TGTGCCAGCAGCTTCCGGGGAGGGAACACCGGGGAGCTGTTTTTT	CASSFRGGNTGELFF
TRBV7-8	-	16	TRBD1	TRBJ1-4	TGTGCCAGCAGCTCCCCAGGGCAGGGGGTCAATGAAAAACTGTTTTTT	CASSSPGQGVNEKLFF
TRBV5-1	-	13	TRBD1	TRBJ1-3	TGCGCCAGCAGCTCGGGACAGGGAAACACCATATATTTT	CASSSGQGNTIYF
TRBV7-3	-	16	-	TRBJ2-5	TGTGCCAGCAGCTTATTCCCAGGGAGCGGCCAAGAGACCCAGTACTTC	CASSLFPGSGQETQYF
TRBV18	-	17	TRBD1	TRBJ1-4	TGTGCCAGCTCACCTACGAGTGGACAGGGCCCGAATGAAAAACTGTTTTTT	CASSPTSGQGPNEKLFF
TRBV5-1	once	15	TRBD2	TRBJ2-2	TGCGCCAGCAGCTTGGCTGCGGGAGGGCCCGGGGAGCTGTTTTTT	CASSLAAGGPGELFF
TRBV7-3	few	16	TRBD2	TRBJ2-7	TGTGCCAGCAGCGAACCGGGACTAGCGGATACCTACGAGCAGTACTTC	CASSEPGLADTYEQYF
TRBV19	once	13	-	TRBJ2-1	TGTGCCAGTAGTAGTGCGGGGCTCAATGAGCAGTTCTTC	CASSSAGLNEQFF
TRBV18	-	14	TRBD1	TRBJ2-7	TGTGCCAGCTCCCCCGGACAGGGTATTTACGAGCAGTACTTC	CASSPGQGIYEQYF
TRBV29-1	-	14	-	TRBJ1-1	TGCAGCGTTCACCTACAGCTCATGAACACTGAAGCTTTCTTT	CSVHLQLMNTEAFF
TRBV19	-	14	-	TRBJ1-1	TGTGCCAGTAGTATAGGACAGCAGAACACTGAAGCTTTCTTT	CASSIGQQNTEAFF
TRBV7-9	-	15	-	TRBJ2-2	TGTGCCAGCAGTCGAGGGGACGGGATCACCGGGGAGCTGTTTTTT	CASSRGDGITGELFF
TRBV18	-	12	-	TRBJ2-5	TGTGCCAGCTCACCACGGTTAGAGACCCAGTACTTC	CASSPRLETQYF
TRBV7-2	once	13	TRBD1	TRBJ1-1	TGTGCCAGCAGCCGCGGACAGGGGGCTGAAGCTTTCTTT	CASSRGQGAEAFF
TRBV10-3	-	19	TRBD2	TRBJ2-1	TGTGCCATCCAACGGACTAGCGGGAAAGCTACGAGCTCCTACAATGAGCAGTTCTTC	CAIQRTSGKATSSYNEQFF
TRBV5-1	once	14	-	TRBJ2-7	TGCGCCAGCAGCCCCGGACAGTTGGCCTACGAGCAGTACTTC	CASSPGQLAYEQYF
TRBV28	-	13	-	TRBJ1-1	TGTGCCAGCAGTAGGGGGGCTCGAGCTGAAGCTTTCTTT	CASSRGARAEAFF
TRBV7-3	-	15	TRBD2	TRBJ2-3	TGTGCCAGCAGCTTATCTGGCGGGAGGGCGGATACGCAGTATTTT	CASSLSGGRADTQYF
TRBV6-6	-	15	TRBD2	TRBJ2-2	TGTGCCAGCAGTTACTCTCGCGGGGGTACCGGGGAGCTGTTTTTT	CASSYSRGGTGELFF
TRBV19	once	15	TRBD1	TRBJ1-4	TGTGCCAGTAGTCAACGAACAGGGGAGAGTGAAAAACTGTTTTTT	CASSQRTGESEKLFF
TRBV5-5	-	15	TRBD1	TRBJ1-1	TGTGCCAGCAGCTTGGGGACAGGGAAGGGCACTGAAGCTTTCTTT	CASSLGTGKGTEAFF
TRBV6-1	-	14	TRBD2	TRBJ2-5	TGTGCCAGCAACCTAGCGGGAGGTCGGGAGGCCCAGTACTTC	CASNLAGGREAQYF
TRBV7-2	-	11	-	TRBJ2-7	TGTGCCAGCAGCTTCGGCCTTGAGCAGTACTTC	CASSFGLEQYF
TRBV7-9	-	13	-	TRBJ2-3	TGTGCCAGCAGTCCTGGGTCAGGGGATACGCAGTATTTT	CASSPGSGDTQYF
TRBV18	-	19	TRBD2	TRBJ2-1	TGTGCCAGCTCACCACCGTTGTTTGCAGTTGCGGGAGCCGGGAATGAGCAGTTCTTC	CASSPPLFAVAGAGNEQFF
TRBV4-2	-	15	TRBD2	TRBJ2-7	TGTGCCAGCAGCCAAGTACCCTCTGCGGGGGACGAGCAGTACTTC	CASSQVPSAGDEQYF
TRBV4-3	once	13	-	TRBJ2-7	TGCGCCAGCAGTCGTGGGGTGGCCTACGAGCAGTACTTC	CASSRGVAYEQYF
TRBV6-5	-	14	-	TRBJ2-7	TGTGCCAGCAGTTACTCGATCCAAGTGGGCGAGCAGTACTTC	CASSYSIQVGEQYF
TRBV14	few	12	-	TRBJ1-1	TGTGCCAGCAGCCCTAACAGGAACAAAGCTTTCTTT	CASSPNRNKAFF
TRBV4-3	-	16	TRBD2	TRBJ2-1	TGCGCCAGCAGCCAGGGTAGCGGGCAAGCCTACAATGAGCAGTTCTTC	CASSQGSGQAYNEQFF
TRBV29-1	-	13	-	TRBJ1-1	TGCAGCGTTGATGGGGCCATGAACACTGAAGCTTTCTTT	CSVDGAMNTEAFF
TRBV5-1	-	20	TRBD2	TRBJ2-1	TGCGCCAGCAGCTTGCTGAGGACAGATTTACTAGCGGGGTCCTACAATGAGCAGTTCTTC	CASSLLRTDLLAGSYNEQFF